This entry features one T cell receptor beta chain sequence. The antigen remains undetermined. The data are from a study of blood T cells in healthy people across ages. The authors ran a second PCR of roughly 6 to 12 cycles using a sample-barcoded 5' primer and a J-beta primer mix. TCRdb called the 5' RACE reads again in MiXCR, with one record for every CDR3 protein. The sample holds about 770,000 distinct CDR3 sequences, more than 40% seen once. V was pared by 6 bases and J by 0 bases, with 5 bases of the junction left unmatched. The CDR3 extends over 14 amino acids. Healthy Caucasians from Russia aged about 6 to 95 served as donors. Donors each provided roughly 10 milliliters of peripheral blood. General observations from the study: Getting older went along with TCR beta diversity per million T cells dropping roughly linearly. Diversity of TCR beta correlated strongly with naive T cell percentage.

This chain joins TRBV12-3 or TRBV12-4 and TRBJ2-7; 7 bases are a match to TRBD1. What was sequenced was blood. The receptor comes from a man in his sixties in good health. For the CDR3, the DNA is TGTGCCAGCAGCACCAGACAGGGCTCCTACGAGCAGTACTTC. Amino acids: CASSTRQGSYEQYF.